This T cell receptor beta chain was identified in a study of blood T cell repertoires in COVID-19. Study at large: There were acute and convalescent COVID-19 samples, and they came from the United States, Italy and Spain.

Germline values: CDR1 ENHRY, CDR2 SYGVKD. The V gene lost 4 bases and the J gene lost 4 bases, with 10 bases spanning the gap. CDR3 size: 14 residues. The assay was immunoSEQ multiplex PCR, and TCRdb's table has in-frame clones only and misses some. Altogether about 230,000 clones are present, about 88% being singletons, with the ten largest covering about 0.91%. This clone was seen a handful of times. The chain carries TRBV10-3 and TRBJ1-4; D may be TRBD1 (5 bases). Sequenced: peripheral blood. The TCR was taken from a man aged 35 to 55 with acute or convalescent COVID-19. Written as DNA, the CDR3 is TGTGCCATCAGTGCTGGCAGGGTTAATGAAAAACTGTTTTTT. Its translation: CAISAGRVNEKLFF.